The rows below give T cell receptor beta chains drawn from one sample of a study of shared clonotypes between healthy human individuals. Some clones are missing from TCRdb's copy, which holds only in-frame ones; the method was immunoSEQ multiplex PCR. The sample carries about 2.2 million clones, about 93% recorded once. The sample taken for sequencing was naive CD8+ T cells from PBMCs. These receptors were collected from a man younger than 30 in good health. Some clones in this sample may be carry-over from other donors' samples. Both conserved end residues are part of each CDR3. The D gene is left open where the match is weak. Size is stated for part of the rows, as once, few or many counts, or as a class when the clone is expanded.

V	J	D	length	size	CDR3	DNA
TRBV7-9	TRBJ1-4	.	14	.	CASSPTGSREKLFF	TGTGCCAGCAGCCCTACAGGGAGTCGTGAAAAACTGTTTTTT
TRBV25-1	TRBJ2-7	TRBD2	13	.	CASSDREGHEQYF	TGTGCCAGCAGTGACAGGGAGGGCCACGAGCAGTACTTC
TRBV27	TRBJ2-1	.	15	.	CASRMGPGVTNEQFF	TGTGCCAGCAGAATGGGGCCAGGGGTAACCAATGAGCAGTTCTTC
TRBV2	TRBJ2-7	TRBD2	15	.	CASRETSGLSYEQYF	TGTGCCAGCAGGGAGACTAGCGGGCTGTCCTACGAGCAGTACTTC
TRBV10-2	TRBJ1-5	.	16	once	CASSESMGMSNQPQHF	TGCGCCAGCAGTGAGTCGATGGGGATGAGCAATCAGCCCCAGCATTTT
TRBV28	TRBJ1-1	TRBD1	14	.	CASSWTGGNTEAFF	TGTGCCAGCAGTTGGACAGGGGGGAACACTGAAGCTTTCTTT
TRBV27	TRBJ1-2	TRBD1	16	.	CASSLHPGQGGYGYTF	TGTGCCAGCAGTTTGCACCCGGGACAGGGGGGCTATGGCTACACCTTC
TRBV5-8	TRBJ2-5	.	12	.	CASSLEEETQYF	TGTGCCAGCAGCTTGGAAGAAGAGACCCAGTACTTC
TRBV7-2	TRBJ2-7	.	13	.	CASSLVEIYEQYF	TGTGCCAGCAGCTTAGTCGAAATTTACGAGCAGTACTTC
TRBV6-1	TRBJ2-7	.	12	.	CASSDYTYEQYF	TGTGCCAGCAGTGATTATACCTACGAGCAGTACTTC
TRBV25-1	TRBJ2-1	TRBD1	12	.	CASSVPRGEQFF	TGTGCCAGCAGTGTCCCCAGGGGGGAGCAGTTCTTC
TRBV29-1	TRBJ2-7	TRBD1	14	.	CSARTGATTYEQYF	TGCAGCGCCCGGACAGGGGCGACGACCTACGAGCAGTACTTC
TRBV27	TRBJ1-1	.	13	.	CASSWERGHEAFF	TGTGCCAGCAGCTGGGAGAGGGGACATGAAGCTTTCTTT
TRBV27	TRBJ2-7	.	14	.	CASSWGASTYEQYF	TGTGCCAGCAGTTGGGGGGCAAGCACCTACGAGCAGTACTTC
TRBV7-9	TRBJ1-5	.	14	.	CASSPMGVNQPQHF	TGTGCCAGCAGCCCGATGGGGGTAAATCAGCCCCAGCATTTT
TRBV6-5	TRBJ2-2	.	13	.	CASSYSIRGELFF	TGTGCCAGCAGTTACTCGATCCGCGGGGAGCTGTTTTTT
TRBV5-5	TRBJ2-3	.	15	once	CASSLWTTRTDTQYF	TGTGCCAGCAGCTTGTGGACAACCCGCACAGATACGCAGTATTTT
TRBV18	TRBJ1-2	.	16	.	CASSPQRDLGASGYTF	TGTGCCAGCTCACCCCAGAGGGACTTGGGGGCGAGTGGCTACACCTTC
TRBV28	TRBJ1-5	.	14	.	CASTRWGNNQPQHF	TGTGCCAGCACCCGATGGGGTAACAATCAGCCCCAGCATTTT
TRBV7-9	TRBJ2-1	TRBD2	12	few	CASSSGRDEQFF	TGTGCCAGCAGCTCCGGGAGGGATGAGCAGTTCTTC
TRBV28	TRBJ1-1	.	14	.	CASSLFSGNTEAFF	TGTGCCAGCAGTTTATTCTCAGGGAACACTGAAGCTTTCTTT
TRBV7-9	TRBJ1-1	.	15	.	CASSLISYGNTEAFF	TGTGCCAGCAGCCTCATCTCATACGGGAACACTGAAGCTTTCTTT
TRBV7-9	TRBJ2-2	.	16	.	CASSLGQLKNTGELFF	TGTGCCAGCAGCTTAGGACAGCTGAAGAACACCGGGGAGCTGTTTTTT
TRBV5-1	TRBJ2-7	TRBD1	16	.	CASSSEGQEFTYEQYF	TGCGCCAGCAGCTCGGAGGGACAGGAGTTCACGTACGAGCAGTACTTC
TRBV9	TRBJ2-7	.	13	.	CASSVAGEYEQYF	TGTGCCAGCAGCGTAGCTGGGGAATACGAGCAGTACTTC
TRBV4-2	TRBJ2-1	.	13	.	CASSQDRRSEQFF	TGTGCCAGCAGCCAAGATCGGCGGAGTGAGCAGTTCTTC
TRBV18	TRBJ2-1	TRBD1	15	.	CASSPDRGVDNEQFF	TGTGCCAGCTCACCGGACAGGGGCGTTGACAATGAGCAGTTCTTC
TRBV7-8	TRBJ2-7	.	15	.	CASSQLGALLHEQYF	TGTGCCAGCAGCCAATTAGGGGCTCTACTCCACGAGCAGTACTTC
TRBV19	TRBJ2-3	.	10	.	CASRADTQYF	TGTGCCTCTAGGGCAGATACGCAGTATTTT
TRBV4-1	TRBJ2-3	.	16	.	CASSQTRGLSTDTQYF	TGCGCCAGCAGCCAAACCCGAGGCTTGAGCACAGATACGCAGTATTTT
TRBV18	TRBJ2-1	TRBD2	17	.	CASSPEFGLAPKNEQFF	TGTGCCAGCTCACCAGAGTTTGGACTAGCGCCTAAGAATGAGCAGTTCTTC
TRBV5-6	TRBJ2-7	TRBD1	15	.	CASSLGGGQGYEQYF	TGTGCCAGCAGCCTGGGGGGAGGACAGGGTTACGAGCAGTACTTC
TRBV28	TRBJ1-1	.	15	.	CASSLREKMNTEAFF	TGTGCCAGCAGTTTAAGAGAAAAAATGAACACTGAAGCTTTCTTT
TRBV5-1	TRBJ2-7	TRBD2	17	.	CASSSTDLAGGPNEQYF	TGCGCCAGCAGCTCGACCGACCTAGCGGGAGGGCCCAACGAGCAGTACTTC
TRBV27	TRBJ2-7	TRBD1	16	.	CASSPSAGQASYEQYF	TGTGCCAGCAGTCCATCCGCGGGACAGGCCTCCTACGAGCAGTACTTC
TRBV19	TRBJ1-1	.	17	.	CASSMGTLTEMNTEAFF	TGTGCCAGTAGTATGGGCACACTGACAGAAATGAACACTGAAGCTTTCTTT
TRBV4-1	TRBJ2-7	.	15	few	CASSQGRTARYEQYF	TGCGCCAGCAGCCAAGGTAGAACAGCTCGATACGAGCAGTACTTC
TRBV7-9	TRBJ2-5	TRBD2	13	.	CASTAGGEETQYF	TGTGCCAGCACCGCGGGGGGTGAAGAGACCCAGTACTTC
TRBV27	TRBJ2-7	TRBD2	16	.	CASSHSRGVLTYEQYF	TGTGCCAGCAGCCATTCGCGGGGGGTCCTAACCTACGAGCAGTACTTC
TRBV6-6	TRBJ2-7	.	15	.	CASSYPGSLVAEQYF	TGTGCCAGCAGTTACCCGGGCAGTCTCGTAGCCGAGCAGTACTTC
TRBV9	TRBJ1-1	.	14	few	CASSVNWRDTEAFF	TGTGCCAGCAGCGTAAATTGGAGGGACACTGAAGCTTTCTTT
TRBV9	TRBJ2-7	TRBD2	15	.	CASSVEREGRYEQYF	TGTGCCAGCAGCGTAGAACGGGAGGGCCGCTACGAGCAGTACTTC
TRBV7-9	TRBJ1-1	.	17	.	CASSPPRGSRTNTEAFF	TGTGCCAGCAGCCCCCCAAGGGGGTCCAGGACGAACACTGAAGCTTTCTTT
TRBV9	TRBJ2-7	.	12	.	CASSGTTYEQYF	TGTGCCAGCAGCGGGACCACCTACGAGCAGTACTTC
TRBV27	TRBJ2-7	.	15	.	CASSLGVGLVYEQYF	TGTGCCAGCAGCCTAGGGGTGGGATTGGTGTACGAGCAGTACTTC
TRBV11-3	TRBJ2-1	.	15	.	CASSLEGGLNNEQFF	TGTGCCAGCAGCTTAGAGGGCGGACTAAACAATGAGCAGTTCTTC
TRBV5-4	TRBJ2-1	.	13	.	CASSLERGHEQFF	TGTGCCAGCAGCTTGGAGAGGGGACATGAGCAGTTCTTC
TRBV7-6	TRBJ1-1	.	17	.	CASSPGPLHLVNTEAFF	TGTGCCAGCAGCCCGGGACCCCTCCACCTGGTGAACACTGAAGCTTTCTTT
TRBV6-1	TRBJ1-3	.	20	.	CASSVPGGWMTVNSGNTIYF	TGTGCCAGCAGTGTTCCTGGGGGTTGGATGACAGTAAACTCTGGAAACACCATATATTTT
TRBV4-1	TRBJ1-2	.	14	.	CASSPVGEQPGYTF	TGCGCCAGCAGCCCTGTAGGGGAGCAGCCTGGCTACACCTTC
TRBV28	TRBJ2-7	.	14	.	CASSLSGKWVEQYF	TGTGCCAGCAGTTTATCCGGGAAATGGGTCGAGCAGTACTTC
TRBV2	TRBJ2-1	.	14	.	CAVSSGTKYNEQFF	TGTGCCGTCTCATCCGGGACCAAATACAATGAGCAGTTCTTC
TRBV11-2	TRBJ1-1	.	12	.	CASSGQRTEAFF	TGTGCCAGCAGCGGTCAGAGAACTGAAGCTTTCTTT
TRBV4-1	TRBJ1-1	.	17	few	CASSQEIPGEMNTEAFF	TGCGCCAGCAGCCAAGAAATCCCAGGGGAGATGAACACTGAAGCTTTCTTT
TRBV19	TRBJ2-1	.	16	.	CASSIRPGGSYNEQFF	TGTGCCAGTAGTATAAGGCCAGGGGGGTCCTACAATGAGCAGTTCTTC
TRBV27	TRBJ2-5	TRBD2	16	.	CASSLSGATYQETQYF	TGTGCCAGCAGTTTGAGCGGGGCGACCTACCAAGAGACCCAGTACTTC